This T cell receptor (beta chain) was captured by sequencing in a study of blood T cell repertoires in COVID-19. Study summary: The United States, Italy and Spain provided the acute and convalescent COVID-19 samples.

CDR1 SGHRS and CDR2 YFSETQ come from the germline V gene. This CDR3 region has 15 residues. After removal of 5 bases from V and 7 bases from J, the junction contained 7 bases not matched to a gene. Authors' methods: For nucleated cells, counts were estimated from reference gene primer amplification. Data came from immunoSEQ multiplex PCR; TCRdb stores just in-frame clones and leaves some out. V, J and clone size are taken as reported in that table, and D and trimming were inferred from the DNA itself. This sample yields 30,000 to 40,000 clones, of which around 80% are seen a single time; 7.4% belongs to the top ten.

The sequence was collected from a woman aged 60-75 years with acute or convalescent COVID-19. The V gene is TRBV5-1, the J gene TRBJ1-6, with TRBD1 matching 9 bases. Specimen: peripheral blood. The CDR3, as DNA: TGCGCCAGCAGGGAACCCGGGACAGGGAATTCACCCCTCCACTTT. This codes for CASREPGTGNSPLHF.